These 24 T cell receptor beta chains were all obtained from the same sample, sequenced in a study of T cells in women clearing cervical HPV infection. TCRdb's copy holds only in-frame clones and misses some; the assay was immunoSEQ multiplex PCR. This sample's clone table lists about 35,000 clones. The sequencing input was blood buffy coat. These receptors were taken from a woman between 18 and 70 years old with a cervical HPV16 infection that either progressed to CIN3+ or cleared (not recorded which).

As concerns this clone: The CDR3 end lies 3 residues beyond the end of the read and is filled in from the germline J gene. J is TRBJ2-3 and V is TRBV2, with D tentatively TRBD2 (7 bases). V lost 6 bases and J 7 bases, leaving 17 bases between the germline ends. The CDR3 covers 14 residues. The V gene's germline CDR1 is SNHLY and CDR2 FYNNEI. Incomplete CDR3 DNA: TGTGCCAGCAGATCTTGGGGGGGCCTAAATACG. It encodes CASRSWGGLNT. The complete CDR3 protein is CASRSWGGLNTQYF.

Of note for this clone: The missing CDR3 end, 3 residues past where the read stops, is filled in from the germline J gene. The chain joins TRBV20-1 to TRBJ1-1; D perhaps matches TRBD1 (5 bases). Germline V gene lookup returns CDR1 DFQATT and CDR2 SNEGSKA (reference sequence). The CDR3 has 12 amino acids. CDR3 bases read: TGCAGTGCTACAGGGATGATGCGAGAA. It yields the protein CSATGMMRE. In full, the CDR3 is CSATGMMREAFF.

Comments on this clone: The read ends 3 residues shy of where the CDR3 ends; the end is completed using the germline J gene. V usage is TRBV2 and J usage is TRBJ2-4; 7 bases are shared with TRBD1. This CDR3 region has 14 residues. Germline loops: CDR1 SNHLY, CDR2 FYNNEI. The CDR3: CASSEGTVPGTQYF. CDR3 DNA, as far as it was read: TGTGCCAGCAGTGAGGGGACAGTTCCAGGGACT.

As for this clone: The CDR3 end falls 3 residues outside the read, so it is completed with the germline J gene. The genes are TRBV5-1 and TRBJ1-1; a weak D match, TRBD1 (5 bases). There are 14 residues in the CDR3. Germline lookup yields CDR1 SGHRS and CDR2 YFSETQ. V was shortened by 5 bases and J by 4 bases, with 15 bases between the two germline ends. The CDR3: CASRETPGITEAFF. Incomplete CDR3 DNA: TGCGCCAGCAGAGAAACTCCAGGGATCACTGAA.

With regard to this clone: The CDR3 end lies 3 residues beyond the end of the read and is filled in from the germline J gene. The J gene is TRBJ1-5, the V gene TRBV5-6; a possible D gene is TRBD1 (5 bases). With 3 bases removed from V and 5 bases from J, the gap between germline ends came to 12 bases. Germline V gene sequence: CDR1 SGHDT, CDR2 YYEEEE. The CDR3 totals 14 residues. CDR3 DNA, as far as it was read: TGTGCCAGCAGCTACCTCAGGGATGATCAGCCC. It specifies CASSYLRDDQP. The entire CDR3 protein reads CASSYLRDDQPQHF.

A remark on this clone: The CDR3 end lies 3 residues beyond the end of the read and is filled in from the germline J gene. J is TRBJ1-2 and V is TRBV6-1, with TRBD1 matching over 9 bases. Germline-derived CDR1 and CDR2 are MNHNS and SASEGT. CDR3 size: 15 residues. The covered CDR3 bases are TGTGCCAGCAGTGGACCGGGACAGGGCCCCTACGAC. Translated: CASSGPGQGPYD. The whole CDR3 reads CASSGPGQGPYDYTF.

With regard to this clone: The CDR3 end is not reached by the read, which stops 3 residues before it; the germline J gene fills it in. The gene calls are TRBV18 and TRBJ2-3, with 14 bases identical to TRBD2. There are 17 residues in the CDR3. Per the germline V gene, CDR1 is KGHSH and CDR2 is LQKENI. Here the CDR3 reads CASSPPGLAGGLETQYF. CDR3 bases read: TGTGCCAGCTCACCACCCGGACTAGCGGGAGGTTTAGAGACG.

Concerning this clone: The read ends 3 residues before the CDR3 terminus; that terminus is restored from the germline J gene. The chain recombines TRBV7-9 with TRBJ1-4, with D possibly being TRBD1 (5 bases). Germline assignment: CDR1 SEHNR and CDR2 FQNEAQ (reference sequence). The CDR3 is made up of 12 amino acids. Trimming cost V 8 bases and J 4 bases, with 8 bases left between them. CDR3 residues: CASRRGNEKLFF. Partial CDR3 DNA: TGTGCCAGCCGTAGGGGTAATGAAAAA.

CDR3 protein: CSARGQGTNYGYTF. The CDR3 bases that were read are TGCAGTGCTAGAGGACAGGGGACTAACTATGGC. V is TRBV20-1 and J is TRBJ1-2, with 8 positions matching TRBD1. The read ends 3 residues early relative to the CDR3; the germline J gene fills the gap. The CDR3 contains 14 residues. CDR1 is DFQATT and CDR2 is SNEGSKA in the germline V gene (reference sequence). V lost 1 base to trimming and J lost 0 bases; unmatched junction nucleotides: 1.

Worth noting for this clone: The CDR3 extends 3 residues past the end of the read, so its final part is completed from the germline J gene. V usage is TRBV20-1 and J usage is TRBJ1-1; no clear D gene. The CDR3 covers 13 residues. V lost 3 bases and J 4 bases, leaving 12 bases between the germline ends. CDR1 and CDR2 from the germline V gene are DFQATT and SNEGSKA (reference sequence). The CDR3 bases that were read are TGCAGTGCTAGTAGGGCGCCGGCCACTGAA. Its protein product is CSASRAPATE. The complete CDR3 reads CSASRAPATEAFF.

On this clone: The CDR3 is cut off 3 residues early in the read; its end comes from the germline J gene. The rearrangement joins TRBV30 to TRBJ2-1; D is uncertain. V lost 0 bases and J lost 7, with 7 bases in between. The CDR3 contains 12 residues. The germline gives CDR1 GTSNPN, CDR2 SVGIG (reference sequence). The CDR3 spells CAWSVYRNEQFF. Partial CDR3 DNA: TGTGCCTGGAGTGTATACAGAAATGAG.

Concerning this clone itself: Read data end 3 residues before the CDR3 end; the end is taken from the germline J gene. This chain uses TRBV20-1 with TRBJ2-1; D is possibly TRBD2 (6 bases). Germline CDR1 reads DFQATT; CDR2 reads SNEGSKA (reference sequence). The germline V and J ends were trimmed by 3 bases and 6 bases, with 21 bases remaining between them. The CDR3 is 16 amino acids. CDR3 DNA, as far as it was read: TGCAGTGCTAGGAGCTTTGGGCGGGGCCGGTCCAATGAG. It is translated as CSARSFGRGRSNE. The CDR3, in full, reads CSARSFGRGRSNEQFF.

CDR3 amino acids: CASSPQGQGNSPLHF. The part of the CDR3 DNA that was read is TGTGCCAGCTCACCACAAGGACAGGGGAACTCACCC. The genes are TRBV18 and TRBJ1-6, with 9 bases lining up with TRBD1. The read is 3 residues too short to cover the CDR3 end, so that end is filled in from the germline J gene. Germline V lookup: CDR1 KGHSH, CDR2 LQKENI. The V gene end was trimmed by 1 base and the J gene end by 10 bases; junction bases not matched to a gene: 5. The CDR3 runs to 15 residues.

Points on this clone: The observed sequence ends 3 residues before the CDR3 terminus, with the missing tail filled in from the germline J gene. The chain uses TRBV19 and TRBJ1-4; D gene unclear. Trimming left V 7 bases short and J 5 bases short, with 17 bases between. The CDR3 is 15 residues long. Germline assignment: CDR1 LNHDA and CDR2 SQIVND (reference sequence). The CDR3 sequence: CASTRALAGNEKLFF. The DNA read from the CDR3 is TGTGCCAGTACCCGGGCCCTAGCGGGGAATGAAAAA.

With regard to this clone: The CDR3 is cut off 3 residues early in the read; its end comes from the germline J gene. The genes are TRBV6-2 or TRBV6-3 and TRBJ2-2; D might be TRBD1 (6 bases). The CDR3 spans 15 residues. Trimming took 2 bases from V and 1 from J, leaving 8 bases between them. Per the germline V gene, CDR1 is MNHEY and CDR2 is SVGEGT. The DNA read from the CDR3 is TGTGCCAGCAGTTACGCGACAGGGAACACCGGGGAG. Amino acids: CASSYATGNTGE. The entire CDR3 sequence reads CASSYATGNTGELFF.

Points on this clone: Read coverage stops 3 residues before the CDR3 terminus; the germline J gene supplies the remainder. The chain joins TRBV18 to TRBJ1-1, with TRBD1 matching over 8 bases. This CDR3 has 15 amino acids. Germline V lookup: CDR1 KGHSH, CDR2 LQKENI. The junction had 3 bases not matched to a gene; V was cut back by 2 bases and J by 1 base. The covered CDR3 bases are TGTGCCAGCTCACCAATAGGGACAGGGAACACTGAA. Protein sequence: CASSPIGTGNTE. The whole CDR3 sequence is CASSPIGTGNTEAFF.

In regard to this clone: With the read ending 3 residues before the CDR3 end, the germline J gene is used to fill in that end. The V and J genes are TRBV7-9 and TRBJ2-4, with 11 positions matching TRBD1. CDR3 length equals 15 residues. Per the germline V gene, CDR1 is SEHNR and CDR2 is FQNEAQ (reference sequence). The covered CDR3 bases are TGTGCCAGCAGCGCCCGGACAGGGGGCGCTGACGGT. This translates into CASSARTGGADG. The CDR3, in full, reads CASSARTGGADGQYF.

In regard to this clone: Read coverage stops 3 residues before the CDR3 terminus; the germline J gene supplies the remainder. The genes are TRBV18 and TRBJ2-3, with 7 bases aligning to TRBD1. Germline CDR1 is KGHSH and CDR2 is LQKENI. The CDR3 runs 14 residues. The part of the CDR3 DNA that was read is TGTGCCAGCTCAACGACAGGGTCCGAGGAGACG. This translates into CASSTTGSEET. The full CDR3 is CASSTTGSEETQYF.

As concerns this clone: The read terminates 3 residues before the CDR3 end, so the remaining end is supplied by the germline J gene. The J gene is TRBJ2-1, the V gene TRBV5-5; D possibly corresponds to TRBD1 (6 bases). V was clipped by 2 bases and J by 8 bases, with 17 bases between them. The germline gives CDR1 SGHKS, CDR2 YYEKEE (reference sequence). There are 15 residues in the CDR3. Partial CDR3 DNA: TGTGCCAGCAGCTTAGGGTCAGGGGCGGCCCATGAG. This translates into CASSLGSGAAHE. The whole CDR3 reads CASSLGSGAAHEQFF.

A word on this clone: The read halts 3 residues ahead of the CDR3 end, with the missing end drawn from the germline J gene. The gene calls are TRBV28 and TRBJ1-2; 10 bases map to TRBD1. Unmatched junction bases numbered 6, after V lost 5 bases and J lost 6 bases. The germline CDR1 and CDR2 sequences are MDHEN and SYDVKM. The CDR3 contains 14 residues. CDR3 bases read: TGTGCCAGCAGTGAGACAGGGGGCAGGAATGGC. The encoded protein is CASSETGGRNG. From start to end, the CDR3 is CASSETGGRNGYTF.

Remarks on this clone: Coverage ceases 3 residues before the CDR3 finishes, and the germline J gene fills in the end. The J gene is TRBJ2-2, the V gene TRBV30, with TRBD1 identical over 10 bases. In germline, CDR1 is GTSNPN, CDR2 SVGIG (reference sequence). There are 15 residues in the CDR3. The CDR3 region is CAWTRWTGGNSPLFF. The sequenced CDR3 bases are TGTGCCTGGACCAGGTGGACAGGGGGTAATTCGCCG.

As concerns this clone: A read error may account for a junction end that differs from germline. The missing CDR3 end, 3 residues past where the read stops, is filled in from the germline J gene. Distinct nucleotide sequences in the sample also encode this CDR3. The chain combines TRBV7-9 with TRBJ1-1; no firm D call. CDR1 and CDR2 from the germline V gene are SEHNR and FQNEAQ (reference sequence). The CDR3 length is 12 residues. Partial CDR3 DNA: TGTGCCAGTAGCTTAACTGACACTGAA. Residues: CASSLTDTE. The entire CDR3 protein is CASSLTDTEAFF. The full variable domain, in which reference TRBV7-9 and TRBJ1-1 provide the parts outside the CDR3, is DTGVSQNPRHKITKRGQNVTFRCDPISEHNRLYWYRQTLGQGPEFLTYFQNEAQLEKSRLLSDRFSAERPKGSFSTLEIQRTEQGDSAMYLCASSLTDTEAFFGQGTRLTVV.

Remarks on this clone: The read is 3 residues too short to cover the CDR3 end, so that end is filled in from the germline J gene. The rearrangement joins TRBV20-1 to TRBJ2-3, with 12 positions matching TRBD2. The V gene end was trimmed by 1 base and the J gene end by 5 bases; junction bases not matched to a gene: 4. This CDR3 has 15 residues. The germline V gene encodes CDR1 DFQATT and CDR2 SNEGSKA (reference sequence). The sequenced part of the CDR3 DNA is TGCAGTGCTAGAGGACTAGCGGGAGTAGGAGATACG. This gives the protein CSARGLAGVGDT. The whole CDR3 region reads CSARGLAGVGDTQYF.

For this clone: The read stops 3 residues short of the end of the CDR3; the missing end is completed from the germline J gene. The chain is built from TRBV20-1 and TRBJ2-1, with 13 bases identical to TRBD2. Germline-derived CDR1 and CDR2 are DFQATT and SNEGSKA (reference sequence). Trimming at V came to 1 base and at J to 8 bases, leaving 2 bases not matched to a gene. The length of the CDR3 is 14 residues. CDR3 loop: CSARGTSGSDEQFF. The DNA read from the CDR3 is TGCAGTGCTAGAGGGACTAGCGGGAGCGATGAG.